These T cell receptor beta chains were read from a single sample in a study of early T cells in non-severe SARS-CoV-2 infection. TCRdb ran MiXCR on the 5' RACE reads and lists one entry per CDR3 protein. This table holds about 31,000 distinct CDR3 sequences, roughly 5.7% found once. Sequencing was carried out using whole blood. These receptors were obtained from an adult who was a healthcare worker with PCR-confirmed SARS-CoV-2 infection or an uninfected control (not recorded which). CDR3s include the opening cysteine and the closing phenylalanine or tryptophan. A D gene is named only where the DNA matches it firmly. For some rows the clone size is stated as once, few or many, or as a class when expanded; others skip it.

D gene: .; J gene: TRBJ2-2; clone size: .; V gene: TRBV7-2; CDR3 DNA: TGTGCCAGCAGCTCCATACTTCCGAACACCGGGGAGCTGTTTTTT; CDR3 protein: CASSSILPNTGELFF
D gene: .; J gene: TRBJ2-1; clone size: many; V gene: TRBV23-1; CDR3 DNA: TGCGCCAGCAGTCTGTGGGGAATGGATGAGCAGTTCTTC; CDR3 protein: CASSLWGMDEQFF
D gene: .; J gene: TRBJ1-1; clone size: many; V gene: TRBV10-3; CDR3 DNA: TGTGCCATCAGTGGCGGGCTAATGAACACTGAAGCTTTCTTT; CDR3 protein: CAISGGLMNTEAFF
D gene: TRBD2; J gene: TRBJ2-1; clone size: many; V gene: TRBV7-2; CDR3 DNA: TGTGCCAGCAGCTCCAGTTGGGCACTAGCGGGCAATGAGCAGTTCTTC; CDR3 protein: CASSSSWALAGNEQFF
D gene: .; J gene: TRBJ2-3; clone size: many; V gene: TRBV12-3/TRBV12-4; CDR3 DNA: TGTGCCAGCACCAGCGCGGGTACGCAGTATTTT; CDR3 protein: CASTSAGTQYF
D gene: .; J gene: TRBJ2-2; clone size: large; V gene: TRBV12-3/TRBV12-4; CDR3 DNA: TGTGCCAGCAGTTTAGGACAGCATTACACCGGGGAGCTGTTTTTT; CDR3 protein: CASSLGQHYTGELFF
D gene: .; J gene: TRBJ1-1; clone size: few; V gene: TRBV7-3; CDR3 DNA: TGTGCCAGCAGTTCGACAGGGAACACTGAAGCTTTCTTT; CDR3 protein: CASSSTGNTEAFF
D gene: .; J gene: TRBJ1-5; clone size: many; V gene: TRBV7-2; CDR3 DNA: TGTGCCAGCAGCTTGCAGGGAAGCAATCAGCCCCAGCATTTT; CDR3 protein: CASSLQGSNQPQHF
D gene: TRBD1; J gene: TRBJ2-5; clone size: few; V gene: TRBV15; CDR3 DNA: TGTGCCACCAGCAGAGGATTAGGACAGGTCCAAGAGACCCAGTACTTC; CDR3 protein: CATSRGLGQVQETQYF
D gene: TRBD2; J gene: TRBJ2-1; clone size: many; V gene: TRBV4-2; CDR3 DNA: TGTGCCAGCAGCCCAACTAGCGGGAACTACAATGAGCAGTTCTTC; CDR3 protein: CASSPTSGNYNEQFF
D gene: TRBD1; J gene: TRBJ2-7; clone size: .; V gene: TRBV14; CDR3 DNA: TGTGCCAGCAGCCAAAGGGACAGGGCTAGGGACGAGCAGTACTTC; CDR3 protein: CASSQRDRARDEQYF
D gene: .; J gene: TRBJ2-5; clone size: many; V gene: TRBV18; CDR3 DNA: TGTGCCAGCTCACCCGGGATCCAAGAGACCCAGTACTTC; CDR3 protein: CASSPGIQETQYF
D gene: TRBD2; J gene: TRBJ2-3; clone size: many; V gene: TRBV4-2; CDR3 DNA: TGTGCCAGCAGCCCCCAACCCACTAGCGGGGGGCTCACAGATACGCAGTATTTT; CDR3 protein: CASSPQPTSGGLTDTQYF
D gene: .; J gene: TRBJ2-1; clone size: .; V gene: TRBV7-9; CDR3 DNA: TGTGCCAGCAGCTTAGTCCCCGGCGAGGGGCCAGGCGGCAATGAGCAGTTCTTC; CDR3 protein: CASSLVPGEGPGGNEQFF
D gene: .; J gene: TRBJ2-1; clone size: few; V gene: TRBV24-1; CDR3 DNA: TGTGCCACCAGTGATGGGCGGCGGGGCCACTACAATGAGCAGTTCTTC; CDR3 protein: CATSDGRRGHYNEQFF
D gene: TRBD2; J gene: TRBJ2-7; clone size: many; V gene: TRBV30; CDR3 DNA: TGTGCCTGCATTGAACCGGGACTAGCGGCCTACGAGCAGTACTTC; CDR3 protein: CACIEPGLAAYEQYF
D gene: TRBD1; J gene: TRBJ1-6; clone size: .; V gene: TRBV6-6; CDR3 DNA: TGTGCCAGCAGTAAATTGCGCCGGGACAGGGGTGATTCACCCCTCCACTTT; CDR3 protein: CASSKLRRDRGDSPLHF
D gene: .; J gene: TRBJ2-1; clone size: medium-sized; V gene: TRBV9; CDR3 DNA: TGTGCCAGCAGCGCGGGGCCTAACCTTCACAATGAGCAGTTCTTC; CDR3 protein: CASSAGPNLHNEQFF
D gene: TRBD1; J gene: TRBJ2-3; clone size: few; V gene: TRBV7-9; CDR3 DNA: TGTGCCAGCAGCCGGGACAGGCGCACAGATACGCAGTATTTT; CDR3 protein: CASSRDRRTDTQYF
D gene: .; J gene: TRBJ1-2; clone size: many; V gene: TRBV4-3; CDR3 DNA: TGCGCCAGCAGCCAAGATAACTATGGCTACACCTTC; CDR3 protein: CASSQDNYGYTF
D gene: .; J gene: TRBJ1-1; clone size: many; V gene: TRBV2; CDR3 DNA: TGTGCCAGCAGTGGAATGGGGGCGAGCACTGAAGCTTTCTTT; CDR3 protein: CASSGMGASTEAFF
D gene: .; J gene: TRBJ2-5; clone size: many; V gene: TRBV10-3; CDR3 DNA: TGTGCCATCAGTGAGTTTAAAGAGACCCAGTACTTC; CDR3 protein: CAISEFKETQYF
D gene: TRBD2; J gene: TRBJ2-2; clone size: .; V gene: TRBV11-2; CDR3 DNA: TGTGCCAGCAGCTGGACTAGCGGGAGCCCCACCGGGGAGCTGTTTTTT; CDR3 protein: CASSWTSGSPTGELFF
D gene: TRBD1; J gene: TRBJ1-5; clone size: many; V gene: TRBV2; CDR3 DNA: TGTGCCAGCAGTCAATACAGGGGTAGCAATCAGCCCCAGCATTTT; CDR3 protein: CASSQYRGSNQPQHF
D gene: TRBD1; J gene: TRBJ1-5; clone size: many; V gene: TRBV27; CDR3 DNA: TGTGCCAGCAGTCCATTTCCGCGAGGACAGGGAGGCGGTCAGCCCCAGCATTTT; CDR3 protein: CASSPFPRGQGGGQPQHF
D gene: .; J gene: TRBJ1-2; clone size: many; V gene: TRBV10-2; CDR3 DNA: TGCGCCAGCAGTGAGTTGGGGACGGGGAACTATGGCTACACCTTC; CDR3 protein: CASSELGTGNYGYTF
D gene: .; J gene: TRBJ2-3; clone size: many; V gene: TRBV10-3; CDR3 DNA: TGTGCCATCAGTTTCAACGGAGATACGCAGTATTTT; CDR3 protein: CAISFNGDTQYF
D gene: .; J gene: TRBJ1-2; clone size: many; V gene: TRBV20-1; CDR3 DNA: TGCAGTGCTAGAGATATAGGGTTCGGCTACACCTTC; CDR3 protein: CSARDIGFGYTF
D gene: .; J gene: TRBJ2-3; clone size: many; V gene: TRBV11-2; CDR3 DNA: TGTGCCAGCAGCCCACACCCGCTACCTACGCAGTATTTT; CDR3 protein: CASSPHPLPTQYF
D gene: .; J gene: TRBJ2-3; clone size: few; V gene: TRBV10-3; CDR3 DNA: TGTGCCATCAGTTCGTCCGAGGCAGATACGCAGTATTTT; CDR3 protein: CAISSSEADTQYF
D gene: TRBD2; J gene: TRBJ2-1; clone size: .; V gene: TRBV5-4; CDR3 DNA: TGTGCCAGCAGCTTGGCTCTAGCGGGCTACAATGAGCAGTTCTTC; CDR3 protein: CASSLALAGYNEQFF
D gene: .; J gene: TRBJ2-5; clone size: few; V gene: TRBV7-2; CDR3 DNA: TGTGCCAGCAGCGCAAACGCACCAGAGACCCAGTACTTC; CDR3 protein: CASSANAPETQYF
D gene: .; J gene: TRBJ2-3; clone size: .; V gene: TRBV28; CDR3 DNA: TGTGCCAGCCGTACAGGGCACGGCACAGATACGCAGTATTTT; CDR3 protein: CASRTGHGTDTQYF